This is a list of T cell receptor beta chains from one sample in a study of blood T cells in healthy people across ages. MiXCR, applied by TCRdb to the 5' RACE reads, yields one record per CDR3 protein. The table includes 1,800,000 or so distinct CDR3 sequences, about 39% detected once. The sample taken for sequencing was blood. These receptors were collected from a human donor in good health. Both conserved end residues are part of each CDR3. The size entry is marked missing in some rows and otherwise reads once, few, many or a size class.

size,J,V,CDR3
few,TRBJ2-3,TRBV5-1,CASSLRGANTDTQYF
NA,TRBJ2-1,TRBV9,CASSGGKGLEQFF
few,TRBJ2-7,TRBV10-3,CAIKAGQEHYEQYF
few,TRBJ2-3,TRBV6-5,CASSYRTRADTQYF
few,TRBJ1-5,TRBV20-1,CSARDRQSQPQHF
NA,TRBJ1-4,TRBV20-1,CSASGHNEKLFF
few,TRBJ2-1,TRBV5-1,CASSLEGYSYNEQFF
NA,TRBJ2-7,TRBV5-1,CARSLVGTSYEQYF
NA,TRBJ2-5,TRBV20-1,CSASQTGTGTETQYF
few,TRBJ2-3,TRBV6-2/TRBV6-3,CASSPAQGSSTDTQYF
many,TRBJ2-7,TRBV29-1,CSTQAGDYYEQYF
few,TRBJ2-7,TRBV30,CAWSVGSYEQYF
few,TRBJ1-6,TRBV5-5,CASSLVPAVHNSPLHF
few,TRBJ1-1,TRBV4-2,CASSQDGWQGANTEAFF
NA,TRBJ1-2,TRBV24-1,CATSVSDRVGGYTF
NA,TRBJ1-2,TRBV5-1,CASSYDHRVYGYTF
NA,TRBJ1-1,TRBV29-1,CSVRGLDTEAFF
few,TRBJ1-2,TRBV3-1,CASSQADRKDGYTF
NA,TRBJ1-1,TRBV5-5,CASSLPGGAETEAFF
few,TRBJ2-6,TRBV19,CASSIRVGANVLTF
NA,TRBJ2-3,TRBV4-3,CASRAVGEIADTQYF
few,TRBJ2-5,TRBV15,CASREWGARETQYF
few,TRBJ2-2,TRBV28,CASKAGLITGELFF